The 28 T cell receptor beta chains below were found in one sample sequenced in a study of cytomegalovirus exposure and HLA in healthy donors (dated by TCRdb to the late 2010s). The library was built by means of the immunoSEQ multiplex PCR assay. What TCRdb holds here is the immuneACCESS table cut down to in-frame rearrangements. Part of the clones is not present; checked against another copy, under half of the missing clones reflect an unresolved V gene, and the others are unexplained. This sample lists some 45,000 clones; approximately 90% were detected once. The leading ten clones occupy roughly 5.3% of the sample. Sequenced input: PBMCs. Every receptor here comes from a man younger than 30 in good health and CMV-seronegative.

The J gene is TRBJ1-6, the V gene TRBV27; D possibly corresponds to TRBD1 (5 bases). This CDR3 has 17 amino acids. The germline V gene encodes CDR1 MNHEY and CDR2 SMNVEV (reference sequence). V lost 7 bases and J 0 bases, leaving 16 bases between the germline ends. In DNA, the CDR3 is TGTGCCAGCACCCCGGGACTTTTGAGCTCCTATAATTCACCCCTCCACTTT. Protein: CASTPGLLSSYNSPLHF.

V gene TRBV29-1 combines with J gene TRBJ1-5; D is undetermined. The CDR3 loop spans 12 amino acids. Trimming took off 6 bases at V and 2 bases at J, with 8 bases between the two ends. Germline lookup yields CDR1 SQVTM and CDR2 ANQGSEA. Here the CDR3 reads CSVRLGNQPQHF. The CDR3 region has the DNA TGCAGCGTCCGGTTGGGCAATCAGCCCCAGCATTTT.

J is TRBJ1-4 and V is TRBV7-9, with 9 bases matching TRBD1. Per germline, CDR1 SEHNR and CDR2 FQNEAQ (reference sequence). The CDR3 extends over 16 amino acids. With V trimmed by 5 bases and J by 3 bases, 7 bases remained unmatched. The CDR3 coding sequence is TGTGCCAGCAGCCCCGGGGACAGGGTTTCTAATGAAAAACTGTTTTTT. Translating gives CASSPGDRVSNEKLFF.

This clone was counted a single time. In DNA, the CDR3 is TGTGCCAGTAGTAATAGCCTCTCCACAGGGAGTCTTCAGCCCCAGCATTTT. Its protein product is CASSNSLSTGSLQPQHF. The chain links TRBV19 to TRBJ1-5; perhaps TRBD1 as D (6 bases). Per the germline V gene, CDR1 is LNHDA and CDR2 is SQIVND (reference sequence). The germline V and J ends were trimmed by 4 bases and 6 bases, with 22 bases remaining between them. CDR3 length: 17 residues.

The V call is TRBV28, the J call TRBJ1-3; D is unclear. Looked up from germline, CDR1 is MDHEN and CDR2 is SYDVKM. The V and J ends lost 7 bases and 0 bases respectively, with 10 bases between them. The CDR3 is 14 residues long. CDR3 sequence reads: CASTYSSSGNTIYF. The CDR3 DNA follows: TGTGCCAGCACCTACAGTAGCTCTGGAAACACCATATATTTT.

This rearrangement joins TRBV5-1 to TRBJ2-1; D is ambiguous. The ends were cut back, 3 bases at V and 9 bases at J, with 16 bases in the middle. Germline V gives CDR1 SGHRS, CDR2 YFSETQ. The length of the CDR3 is 14 residues. As DNA, the CDR3 is TGCGCCAGCAGCTACGACATCAGCAATCCTGAGCAGTTCTTC. It yields the protein CASSYDISNPEQFF.

The chain is built from TRBV2 and TRBJ2-7; TRBD2 might be the D (6 bases). The V gene lost 4 bases and the J gene lost 2 bases, with 12 bases spanning the gap. Germline loops: CDR1 SNHLY, CDR2 FYNNEI. CDR3 size: 14 residues. The CDR3 here is CASSGGLSPYEQYF. CDR3 in DNA: TGTGCCAGCAGTGGGGGACTGAGCCCCTACGAGCAGTACTTC.

The chain combines TRBV14 with TRBJ2-3, with D unclear. Per the germline V gene, CDR1 is SGHDN and CDR2 is FVKESK. The germline V and J ends were trimmed by 6 bases and 2 bases, with 9 bases remaining between them. This CDR3 has 13 residues. The CDR3 sequence: CASRTGFTDTQYF. The CDR3 nucleotides are TGTGCCAGCAGGACGGGTTTCACAGATACGCAGTATTTT. The full variable domain, completed using reference TRBV14 and TRBJ2-3, is EAGVTQFPSHSVIEKGQTVTLRCDPISGHDNLYWYRRVMGKEIKFLLHFVKESKQDESGMPNNRFLAERTGGTYSTLKVQPAELEDSGVYFCASRTGFTDTQYFGPGTRLTVL.

V gene TRBV2 combines with J gene TRBJ2-1; 7 bases are a match to TRBD1. This CDR3 has 15 amino acids. V lost 5 bases and J lost 1; bases outside the gene matches: 5. Germline CDR1 and CDR2: SNHLY and FYNNEI. The CDR3 loop is CASSPGTASYNEQFF. The CDR3 DNA sequence: TGTGCCAGCAGTCCCGGGACAGCTTCCTACAATGAGCAGTTCTTC.

CDR3 region: CASSTQRLANTGELFF. In DNA form, the CDR3 reads TGTGCCAGCAGTACCCAGCGACTCGCGAACACCGGGGAGCTGTTTTTT. V is TRBV28 and J is TRBJ2-2; D unresolved. The ends were cut back, 5 bases at V and 0 bases at J, with 13 bases in the middle. Germline lookup yields CDR1 MDHEN and CDR2 SYDVKM. The CDR3 covers 16 residues.

This clone was picked up one time. The gene calls are TRBV29-1 and TRBJ2-7; 8 bases align to TRBD2. Germline V lookup: CDR1 SQVTM, CDR2 ANQGSEA. The CDR3 is 14 residues long. Trimming cost V 7 bases and J 1 base; bases outside gene matches: 9. The CDR3 sequence is CSALSGGGSYEQYF. The CDR3 DNA is TGCAGCGCTCTCTCCGGGGGGGGATCCTACGAGCAGTACTTC.

This clone was observed a single time. The chain uses TRBV6-1 and TRBJ1-5; D is unresolved. Germline V gene lookup returns CDR1 MNHNS and CDR2 SASEGT. The CDR3 loop spans 14 amino acids. V dropped 4 bases and J dropped 6 bases, with 13 bases sitting between them. In DNA, the CDR3 is TGTGCCAGCAGTGTAGGTCCAACGGGTCAGCCCCAGCATTTT. Amino acids: CASSVGPTGQPQHF.

This sequence joins TRBV6-4 and TRBJ2-1, with 7 bases matching TRBD2. Germline trimming cut 2 bases from V and 2 bases from J; bases unmatched to any gene: 0. Germline V lookup: CDR1 MRHNA, CDR2 SNTAGT. The CDR3 runs 14 residues. The CDR3 DNA reads as TGTGCCAGCAGTGACGGGGGGGCCTACAATGAGCAGTTCTTC. Residues: CASSDGGAYNEQFF.

The chain has TRBV4-1 and TRBJ1-4; 10 bases are shared with TRBD1. Unmatched junction bases numbered 3, after V lost 0 bases and J lost 8 bases. This CDR3 is built from 15 residues. The germline V gene encodes CDR1 MGHRA and CDR2 YSYEKL. The CDR3 here is CASSQEGTGDEKLFF. The DNA for the CDR3 is TGCGCCAGCAGCCAAGAAGGGACAGGGGACGAAAAACTGTTTTTT.

The chain has TRBV7-2 and TRBJ2-1; 10 bases are a match to TRBD1. Germline V CDR1 and CDR2: SGHTA, FQGNSA. There are 16 residues in the CDR3. Trimming removed 2 bases from V and 4 bases from J; junction bases left unmatched: 5. The CDR3 loop reads CASSLLRTGGYNEQFF. In DNA, the CDR3 is TGTGCCAGCAGCTTACTCCGGACAGGGGGATACAATGAGCAGTTCTTC. Full variable domain (outside the CDR3, taken from reference TRBV7-2 and TRBJ2-1): GAGVSQSPSNKVTEKGKDVELRCDPISGHTALYWYRQSLGQGLEFLIYFQGNSAPDKSGLPSDRFSAERTGGSVSTLTIQRTQQEDSAVYLCASSLLRTGGYNEQFFGPGTRLTVL.

This chain connects TRBV27 to TRBJ1-2; 7 positions agree with TRBD1. Germline loops: CDR1 MNHEY, CDR2 SMNVEV (reference sequence). The CDR3 runs to 16 residues. V dropped 3 bases and J dropped 4; count of bases not matched to a gene: 11. The CDR3 reads CASSFRTGAIGYGYTF. Here the CDR3 DNA reads TGTGCCAGCAGTTTTAGAACAGGGGCGATTGGCTATGGCTACACCTTC.

This clone has only one observation. The CDR3 is CASSLATSGMNTDTQYF. The CDR3 DNA is TGTGCCAGCAGCTTGGCAACTAGCGGGATGAACACAGATACGCAGTATTTT. This sequence joins TRBV7-6 and TRBJ2-3, with TRBD2 matching 10 bases. The V and J ends lost 3 bases and 2 bases, in that order; junction bases with no gene match: 8. Looked up from germline, CDR1 is SGHVS and CDR2 is FNYEAQ. The CDR3 extends over 17 amino acids.

The rearrangement uses TRBV9 and TRBJ2-7; 7 positions match TRBD1. V lost 0 bases, J lost 5 bases, and 8 bases stayed unmatched. Germline assignment: CDR1 SGDLS and CDR2 YYNGEE. The CDR3 covers 15 residues. The CDR3 region is CASSVGRGLSDEQYF. The DNA for the CDR3 is TGTGCCAGCAGCGTAGGAAGGGGGCTCTCGGACGAGCAGTACTTC.

V usage is TRBV7-2 and J usage is TRBJ2-1, with 7 bases aligning to TRBD2. J gave up 5 bases and V 1 base, and 8 bases lay outside the gene matches. The germline V gene encodes CDR1 SGHTA and CDR2 FQGNSA. The CDR3 is 16 residues long. CDR3 in amino acids: CASSLVSGGMNNEQFF. In DNA form, the CDR3 reads TGTGCCAGCAGCTTAGTTTCGGGGGGTATGAACAATGAGCAGTTCTTC.

V gene TRBV4-2 combines with J gene TRBJ2-3, with D possibly TRBD1 on 5 matching bases. V lost 0 bases, J lost 2 bases, and 9 bases lay in between. CDR3 length: 15 residues. Germline V gives CDR1 LGHNA, CDR2 YNFKEQ. CDR3 region: CASSQEQGDTDTQYF. In DNA form, the CDR3 reads TGTGCCAGCAGCCAAGAGCAGGGTGACACAGATACGCAGTATTTT.

The rearrangement joins TRBV7-6 to TRBJ2-2; D is unresolved. The CDR3 has 14 amino acids. Germline V gives CDR1 SGHVS, CDR2 FNYEAQ. Trimming cost V 4 bases and J 0 bases, with 6 bases left between them. The CDR3 DNA is TGTGCCAGCAGCTCCACACCGAACACCGGGGAGCTGTTTTTT. Its translation is CASSSTPNTGELFF.

The chain recombines TRBV7-9 with TRBJ2-1; 11 nucleotides align to TRBD2. Germline assignment: CDR1 SEHNR and CDR2 FQNEAQ (reference sequence). V was clipped by 3 bases and J by 5 bases; unmatched bases: 6. The CDR3 length is 16 residues. This CDR3 is CASSLGLAGGDNEQFF. The CDR3 DNA follows: TGTGCCAGCAGCTTGGGTCTAGCGGGGGGTGACAATGAGCAGTTCTTC.

This clone was recorded a few times. The chain carries TRBV5-1 and TRBJ2-7; 7 nucleotides align to TRBD1. This CDR3 contains 13 residues. V lost 0 bases and J lost 5; bases outside the gene matches: 2. Per germline, CDR1 SGHRS and CDR2 YFSETQ. The CDR3 DNA sequence: TGCGCCAGCAGCTTGGGACAGGGCGACGAGCAGTACTTC. It yields the protein CASSLGQGDEQYF.

This rearrangement joins TRBV7-2 to TRBJ1-1; TRBD1 matches at 10 bases. The germline gives CDR1 SGHTA, CDR2 FQGNSA. Trimming removed 1 base from V and 5 bases from J; junction bases left unmatched: 10. The CDR3 is made up of 17 amino acids. This CDR3 is CASSLVRGTGDRTEAFF. CDR3 in DNA: TGTGCCAGCAGCTTAGTCCGTGGGACAGGGGACAGGACTGAAGCTTTCTTT.

The chain links TRBV9 to TRBJ2-3, with a weak D call TRBD2 (5 bases). The CDR3 runs to 17 residues. The germline V gene has CDR1 SGDLS and CDR2 YYNGEE. The V end lost 0 bases, the J end lost 0 bases, and 14 bases lay between the germline ends. In DNA form, the CDR3 reads TGTGCCAGCAGCGTAGCCCGGGGAGCAACTAGCACAGATACGCAGTATTTT. It encodes CASSVARGATSTDTQYF.

The V call is TRBV5-1, the J call TRBJ2-5; 8 nucleotides align to TRBD2. From germline, CDR1 is SGHRS and CDR2 YFSETQ. There are 16 residues in the CDR3. Trimming took 4 bases from V and 5 from J; bases not matched to a gene: 13. The CDR3, as DNA: TGCGCCAGCAGCCTCCGTTCGGGGGGGCCTCAGGAGACCCAGTACTTC. It translates to CASSLRSGGPQETQYF. Variable domain in full (rest from reference TRBV5-1 and TRBJ2-5): KAGVTQTPRYLIKTRGQQVTLSCSPISGHRSVSWYQQTPGQGLQFLFEYFSETQRNKGNFPGRFSGRQFSNSRSEMNVSTLELGDSALYLCASSLRSGGPQETQYFGPGTRLLVL.

The gene calls are TRBV9 and TRBJ2-3, with 14 bases lining up with TRBD2. V was pared by 0 bases and J by 7 bases, with 7 bases of the junction left unmatched. The CDR3 length is 17 residues. Germline V lookup: CDR1 SGDLS, CDR2 YYNGEE. The CDR3 loop is CASSVDPGTSGSYTQYF. The CDR3 DNA sequence: TGTGCCAGCAGCGTAGACCCCGGGACTAGCGGGAGCTATACGCAGTATTTT.

The chain has TRBV27 and TRBJ2-3; 11 nucleotides agree with TRBD2. The ends lost 5 bases at V and 6 bases at J; junction bases unmatched: 10. CDR3 length: 16 amino acids. Per germline, CDR1 MNHEY and CDR2 SMNVEV (reference sequence). The CDR3 DNA sequence: TGTGCCAGCAGTCCTACTAGCGGGAGAAGAGACGATACGCAGTATTTT. This codes for CASSPTSGRRDDTQYF.